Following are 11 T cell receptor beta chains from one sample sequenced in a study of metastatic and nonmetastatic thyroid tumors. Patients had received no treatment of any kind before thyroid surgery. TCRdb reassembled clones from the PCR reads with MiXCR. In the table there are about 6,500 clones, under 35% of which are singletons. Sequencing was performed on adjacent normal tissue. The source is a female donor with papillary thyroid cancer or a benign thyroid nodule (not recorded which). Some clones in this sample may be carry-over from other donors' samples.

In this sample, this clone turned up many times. The CDR3 nucleotides are TGTGCCAGCAGCTTTTCCGGACAGGCGAACTATGGCTACACCTTC. It specifies CASSFSGQANYGYTF. The rearrangement joins TRBV5-4 to TRBJ1-2; 7 bases agree with TRBD1. The germline V gene has CDR1 SGHNT and CDR2 YYREEE (reference sequence). The CDR3 runs to 15 residues. The J segment lost 2 bases and the V segment lost 2 bases, leaving 6 bases of the junction unmatched.

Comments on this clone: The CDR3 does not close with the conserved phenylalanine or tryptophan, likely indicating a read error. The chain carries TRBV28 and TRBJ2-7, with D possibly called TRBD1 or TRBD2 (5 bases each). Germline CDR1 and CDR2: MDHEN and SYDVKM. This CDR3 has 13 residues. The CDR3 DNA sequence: TGTGCCAGCAGTTTAAACATAGGGGACGATCAGTACTGC. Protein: CASSLNIGDDQYC.

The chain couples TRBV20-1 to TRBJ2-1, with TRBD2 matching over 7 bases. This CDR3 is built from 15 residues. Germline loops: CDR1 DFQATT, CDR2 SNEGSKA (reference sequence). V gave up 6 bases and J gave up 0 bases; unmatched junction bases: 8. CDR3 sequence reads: CSATVTSSSYNEQFF. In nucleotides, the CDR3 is TGCAGTGCGACCGTGACTAGCAGCTCCTACAATGAGCAGTTCTTC.

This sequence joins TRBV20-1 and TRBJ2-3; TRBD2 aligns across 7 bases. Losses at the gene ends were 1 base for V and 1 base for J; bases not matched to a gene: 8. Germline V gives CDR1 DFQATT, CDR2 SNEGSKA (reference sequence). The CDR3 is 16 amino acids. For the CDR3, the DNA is TGCAGTGCTAGAGTTGAAGGGAGGGAGGGCACAGATACGCAGTATTTT. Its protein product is CSARVEGREGTDTQYF.

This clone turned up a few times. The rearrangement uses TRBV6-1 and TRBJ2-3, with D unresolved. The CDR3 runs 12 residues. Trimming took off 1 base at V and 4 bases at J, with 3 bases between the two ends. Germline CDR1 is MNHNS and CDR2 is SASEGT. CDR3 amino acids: CASSEVADTQYF. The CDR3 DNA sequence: TGTGCCAGCAGTGAAGTTGCAGATACGCAGTATTTT.

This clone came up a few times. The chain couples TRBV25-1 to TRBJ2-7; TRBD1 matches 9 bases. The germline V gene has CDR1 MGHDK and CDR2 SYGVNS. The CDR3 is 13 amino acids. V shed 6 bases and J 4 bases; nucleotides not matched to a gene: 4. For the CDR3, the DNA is TGTGCCAGCAGGTTCGGGACAGGGTACGAGCAGTACTTC. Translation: CASRFGTGYEQYF.

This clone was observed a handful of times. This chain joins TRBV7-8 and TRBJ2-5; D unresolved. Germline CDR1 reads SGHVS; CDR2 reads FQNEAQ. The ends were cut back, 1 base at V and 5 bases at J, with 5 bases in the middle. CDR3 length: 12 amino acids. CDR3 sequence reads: CASSLVSETQYF. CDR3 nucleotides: TGTGCCAGCAGCTTAGTATCGGAGACCCAGTACTTC.

The CDR3 nucleotides read TGCAGTGCTCCCCCTCGGACTCCTAGGAGGGACATTCAGTACTTC. It translates to CSAPPRTPRRDIQYF. The gene calls are TRBV20-1 and TRBJ2-4; D is possibly TRBD2 (6 bases). CDR3 size: 15 residues. Germline V lookup: CDR1 DFQATT, CDR2 SNEGSKA (reference sequence). V lost 5 bases and J 8 bases, leaving 22 bases between the germline ends.

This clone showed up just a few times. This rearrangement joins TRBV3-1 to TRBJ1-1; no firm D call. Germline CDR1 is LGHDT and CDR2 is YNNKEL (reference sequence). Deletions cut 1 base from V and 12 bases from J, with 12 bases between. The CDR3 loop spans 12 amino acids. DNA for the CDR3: TGTGCCAGCAGCCAAGCTCTCGAAAAAACTTTCTTT. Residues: CASSQALEKTFF.

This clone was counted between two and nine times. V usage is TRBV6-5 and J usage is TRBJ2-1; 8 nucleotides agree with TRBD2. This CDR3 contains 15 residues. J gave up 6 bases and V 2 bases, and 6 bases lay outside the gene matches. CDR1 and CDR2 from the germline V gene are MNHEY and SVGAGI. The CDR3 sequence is CASSYPGLDGNEQFF. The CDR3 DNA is TGTGCCAGCAGTTACCCGGGACTAGATGGCAATGAGCAGTTCTTC.

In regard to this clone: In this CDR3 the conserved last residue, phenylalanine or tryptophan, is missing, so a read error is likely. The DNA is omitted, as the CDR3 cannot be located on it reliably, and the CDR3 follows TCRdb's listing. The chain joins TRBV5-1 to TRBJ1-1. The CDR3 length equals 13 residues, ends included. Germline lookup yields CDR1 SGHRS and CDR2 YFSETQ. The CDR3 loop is CASSDGWNTEAVL.